This TCR beta chain was documented in a study of CD8 T cells in ankylosing spondylitis. Study-wide results and limits: The clones that were linked to disease were reported to be significantly enriched in matched synovial fluid samples from ankylosing spondylitis patients. Previous work reported some of these motif variants in the synovial fluid and blood of reactive arthritis. Disease-associated clonotypes exhibited CD8+ identity and were relatively infrequent in peripheral blood.

This clonotype was detected ten times or more. Its antigen remains unidentified. Per the germline V gene, CDR1 is ENHRY and CDR2 is SYGVKD. With 3 bases clipped from V and 3 bases from J, the junction kept 17 bases outside the gene matches. The length of the CDR3 is 19 residues. Generation of TCR beta libraries employed quantitative 5'-RACE incorporating molecular barcodes. TCRdb called the 5' RACE reads again in MiXCR, with one record for every CDR3 protein. The data contain about 230,000 distinct CDR3 sequences, over 7% of them singletons. The chain combines TRBV10-3 with TRBJ2-7, with 10 bases fitting TRBD2. The source is a female donor with ankylosing spondylitis or in good health (not recorded which). Material: blood, either unsorted or a sorted T cell fraction (not recorded which). CDR3 sequence: CAISERRLAGVTTIYEQYF. The CDR3 DNA reads TGTGCCATCAGTGAAAGGAGGCTAGCGGGAGTTACAACAATCTACGAGCAGTACTTC.